This TCR beta chain originates from a study of regulatory T cells in long-lasting Graves disease (dated by TCRdb to 2020 to 2023). Study-level background: Newly diagnosed Graves' disease patients had taken antithyroid drugs for less than 3 months. The study was registered as a clinical trial and conducted in China. This study used TCR sequencing and RNA sequencing of peripheral blood to compare persistent Graves' disease patients against newly diagnosed Graves' disease patients. A total of around 35 samples were covered by TCR sequencing, comprising approximately 13 persistent and approximately 20 newly diagnosed Graves' disease patients. The paper as a whole reports these results and caveats: Because the primary lesion, thyroid tissue, could not be accessed, the study looked at peripheral blood alone. TRBV28, TRBJ1-2 and TRBJ2-5 were preferentially used in persistent disease, while TRBV20-1 and TRBJ2-1 were favored in newly diagnosed disease. Patients with persistent disease shared more public clonotypes (around 2,700) than newly diagnosed patients did (more than 900). Sequencing and analysis were limited to the TCR beta chain. Persistent Graves' disease patients showed lower TCR Shannon entropy and fewer highly expanded clones than newly diagnosed patients, suggesting clonal expansion. The authors noted that the small sample size was a limitation that may lower accuracy.

This specimen's time point label, per the study, means: newly diagnosed GD, antithyroid drugs for less than 3 months. For both TCR sequencing and RNA sequencing, RNA was extracted from PBMCs using TRIzol. The diagnosis of Graves' disease was made according to American Thyroid Association guidelines. The patients came from an endocrinology department in Xi'an, China. From each patient, roughly 9 milliliters of peripheral blood was collected into an EDTA anticoagulant tube. Ficoll Paque Plus density gradient separation was used to isolate PBMCs, and no additional T cell sorting was done. An Agilent 2100 Bioanalyzer and agarose gel were used to check RNA quality, while a NanoDrop 2000 measured RNA concentration. About this clonotype itself: No antigen is known for it. One junction end disagrees with the germline gene, perhaps due to a read error.

The library was obtained by multiplex PCR. The sample was run on an Illumina HiSeq 4000. To build TCR beta libraries, CDR3 regions were amplified by Arm-PCR using iRepertoire HTBI primers. Gel purification was performed on PCR products prior to sequencing. Per the authors' processing: Gene usage analysis of CDR3 amino acid clonotypes relied on the 60 or so TRBV and around 14 TRBJ segments identified across samples. COPE and FqMerger were used to merge the filtered high-quality paired reads into contigs. BLAST was used to align contigs to the IMGT TRBV, TRBD and TRBJ reference genes, and CDR3 was defined following IMGT. Any clonotype with a frequency above 0.1% was classified as a highly expanded clone. Shannon entropy was used to measure repertoire diversity, and the Gini coefficient was used to measure V-J evenness. Clonotypes shared by more than one individual were considered public. Clones were called with MiXCR by TCRdb after fastp trimmed the public reads at Q25, and only in-frame beta chains were retained. Every distinct CDR3 protein forms one entry, paired with its most common genes and DNA. TCRdb, not the authors, supplied the V and J calls. For this sample the table gives 400,000 to 500,000 distinct CDR3 sequences, of which 14% were detected only once. The ten largest clones take up approximately 15% of the sample.

The CDR3, from cysteine to phenylalanine, totals 13 residues. The DNA shown is the 39-base CDR3, in frame from base 1. For CDR1 and CDR2, the germline V gene lists ENHRY and SYGVKD. A further study also used this sample, focusing on T cells in Graves' hyperthyroidism and ophthalmopathy. Drawing on the second study: A patient counted as having stable Graves' hyperthyroidism if no progression to ophthalmopathy occurred over 18 months of follow-up. Hyperthyroidism patients were aged 18 to 65 years and newly diagnosed, with disease duration of less than 2 months. Any patient with an uncontrolled infection, another autoimmune disease, pregnancy or lactation was excluded. Diagnoses were established on the basis of clinical symptoms, serum thyroxine and TRAb, thyroid ultrasound, and orbital computed tomography. For the first round of RT-PCR on the TCR CDR3, the HTBI primer set was used together with the Qiagen OneStep RT-PCR kit. Blood samples also contained most of the expanded thyroid clonotypes (frequency above 0.001), which suggests that blood repertoires may reflect thyroid immune responses. A model built on a 13 V-J signature distinguished ophthalmopathy from stable hyperthyroidism, reaching about 88% sensitivity and about 81% specificity in cross-validation and 80%/75% in testing. In validation, progression to ophthalmopathy was predicted by the model with nearly 71% sensitivity and 72% to 80% specificity, a median of roughly 6 months before onset. A discovery cohort of roughly 96 patients, about 43 with Graves' ophthalmopathy and more than 55 with stable Graves' hyperthyroidism, was used to find distinguishing TCR V-J signatures. Prospective prediction of ophthalmopathy was tested in an independent validation cohort consisting of under 20 hyperthyroidism patients and around 16 patients who later progressed to ophthalmopathy. The roughly 91 discovery patients were randomly divided into training and test sets at a 7:3 ratio. In addition, the study compared T-cell repertoires in thyroid tissue and in blood from five to seven Graves' hyperthyroidism patients. After sampling, hyperthyroidism patients received methimazole starting at 30 mg daily, and ophthalmopathy patients received high-dose intravenous methylprednisolone. Libraries were constructed in a second round of multiplex PCR, after which size selection and purification were carried out. Sequencing of the libraries was done on an Illumina HiSeq2000 using paired-end 100 bp reads. Raw data were processed with SOAPnuke, discarding reads with adapters, uncalled bases, mean Phred below 15, or no exact constant-primer or identifier match. High-quality paired reads were merged using COPE v1.2.5, and each unique nucleotide sequence was defined as a clonotype. Clonotypes were aligned to IMGT TRBV, TRBD and TRBJ reference segments using MiTCR v1.1. The analysis was restricted to V-J combinations with a frequency above 0.0001, which together covered just over 98% of the repertoires. A TCS score was defined as the ratio between F50 (clonal expansion) and ExV (chaos), using BLOSUM62-based TCRdist between CDR3 peptides within each V-J. Welch's t-statistics and random forest reduced 500 to 650 V-J features to 10 to 15, which were used in a naive Bayes classifier (R e1071). Sample size was not statistically predetermined, and blinding of investigators to group allocation was not performed. TCR Vbeta CDR3 sequencing of 140 or so peripheral blood samples (roughly 43 ophthalmopathy, about 80 hyperthyroidism and 17 progressor patients) is reported in the paper.

The material sequenced was peripheral blood mononuclear cells (PBMCs), taken at new diagnosis, from a patient treated with antithyroid drugs. The TCR originated in a woman in her forties or fifties with Graves disease. Donor details come from another sample of the same person, matched by shared clones. The sequence is built from TRBV10-3 and TRBJ1-2, with a tentative D gene TRBD1 over 6 matching bases. CDR3 protein: CAVSPDPGGGYTF. The nucleotides read TGTGCCGTCAGTCCGGACCCGGGGGGCGGCTACACCTTC.